This T cell receptor (beta chain) was sequenced in a study of Ad26.COV2.S vaccination and SARS-CoV-2 variants. Notes on the study in general: Spike-specific TCR breadth in vaccine recipients exceeded that seen in placebo recipients.

As to treatment: roughly 19 received Ad26.COV2.S at low or high dose, single or two shots; roughly five received placebo; per-sample allocation not given. Samples analyzed were those drawn on day 63 after the first vaccine or placebo injection. This CDR3 spans 13 amino acids. V was shortened by 4 bases and J by 2 bases, with 9 bases between the two germline ends. Germline V lookup: CDR1 SGHRS, CDR2 YFSETQ. Sequencing used immunoSEQ multiplex PCR; TCRdb keeps in-frame clones, though not all of them. The sample has under 400,000 clones, 87% seen once. A note on this clone: The antigen is unknown.

The sequence came from a person between 18 and 65 years old who received the Ad26.COV2.S COVID-19 vaccine or a placebo. This chain uses TRBV5-1 with TRBJ1-1; D ambiguous. Source: peripheral blood, taken in a trial of Ad26.COV2.S vaccine versus placebo. CDR3 loop: CASSPPTNTEAFF. As DNA, the CDR3 is TGCGCCAGCAGCCCTCCTACTAACACTGAAGCTTTCTTT.